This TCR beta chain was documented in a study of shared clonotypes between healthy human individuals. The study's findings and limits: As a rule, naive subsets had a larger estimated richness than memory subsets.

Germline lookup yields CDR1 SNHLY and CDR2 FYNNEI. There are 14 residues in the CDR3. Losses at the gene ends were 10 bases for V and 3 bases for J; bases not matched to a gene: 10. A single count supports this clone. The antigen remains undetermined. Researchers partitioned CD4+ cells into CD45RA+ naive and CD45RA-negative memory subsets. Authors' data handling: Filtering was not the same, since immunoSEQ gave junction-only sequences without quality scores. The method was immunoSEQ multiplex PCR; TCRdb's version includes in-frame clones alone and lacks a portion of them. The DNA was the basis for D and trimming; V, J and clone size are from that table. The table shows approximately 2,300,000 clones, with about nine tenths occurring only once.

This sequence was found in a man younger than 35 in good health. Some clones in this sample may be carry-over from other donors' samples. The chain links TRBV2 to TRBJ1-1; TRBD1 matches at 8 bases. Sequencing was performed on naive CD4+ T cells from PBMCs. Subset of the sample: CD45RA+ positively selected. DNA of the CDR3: TGTGCCACAAACCCACAGGGGGGCGACACTGAAGCTTTCTTT. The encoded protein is CATNPQGGDTEAFF.